Reported below is one T cell receptor beta chain. Assay: immunoSEQ multiplex PCR; the TCRdb copy retains only in-frame clones and omits some. The profile shows about 62,000 clones, 80% to 95% of them singletons. The data originate from a study of blood T cell repertoires in COVID-19. From germline, CDR1 is GTSNPN and CDR2 SVGIG (reference sequence). V lost 4 bases and J lost 2; bases outside the gene matches: 3. The CDR3 is made up of 15 amino acids. The sequence derives from a human donor in a cohort sampled during active COVID-19. Input material: peripheral blood. The chain uses TRBV30 and TRBJ1-6; 9 positions agree with TRBD1. DNA for the CDR3: TGTGCCTGGATGGACAGGGGAACCTATAATTCACCCCTCCACTTT. Translation: CAWMDRGTYNSPLHF. The full variable domain, its missing parts supplied by reference TRBV30 and TRBJ1-6, is SQTIHQWPATLVQPVGSPLSLECTVEGTSNPNLYWYRQAAGRGLQLLFYSVGIGQISSEVPQNLSASRPQDRQFILSSKKLLLSDSGFYLCAWMDRGTYNSPLHFGNGTRLTVT.